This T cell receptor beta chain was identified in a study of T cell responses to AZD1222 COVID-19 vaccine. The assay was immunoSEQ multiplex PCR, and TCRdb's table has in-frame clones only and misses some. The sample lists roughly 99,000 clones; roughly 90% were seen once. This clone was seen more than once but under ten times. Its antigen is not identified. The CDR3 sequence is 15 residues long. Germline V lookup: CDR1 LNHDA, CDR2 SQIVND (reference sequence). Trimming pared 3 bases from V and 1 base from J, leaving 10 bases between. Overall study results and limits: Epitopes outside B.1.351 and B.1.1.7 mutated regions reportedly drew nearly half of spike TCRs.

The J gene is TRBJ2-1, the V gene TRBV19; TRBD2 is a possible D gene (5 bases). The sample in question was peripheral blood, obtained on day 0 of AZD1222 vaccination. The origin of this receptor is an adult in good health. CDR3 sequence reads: CASSMMTGSYNEQFF. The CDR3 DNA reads TGTGCCAGTAGTATGATGACGGGATCCTACAATGAGCAGTTCTTC.